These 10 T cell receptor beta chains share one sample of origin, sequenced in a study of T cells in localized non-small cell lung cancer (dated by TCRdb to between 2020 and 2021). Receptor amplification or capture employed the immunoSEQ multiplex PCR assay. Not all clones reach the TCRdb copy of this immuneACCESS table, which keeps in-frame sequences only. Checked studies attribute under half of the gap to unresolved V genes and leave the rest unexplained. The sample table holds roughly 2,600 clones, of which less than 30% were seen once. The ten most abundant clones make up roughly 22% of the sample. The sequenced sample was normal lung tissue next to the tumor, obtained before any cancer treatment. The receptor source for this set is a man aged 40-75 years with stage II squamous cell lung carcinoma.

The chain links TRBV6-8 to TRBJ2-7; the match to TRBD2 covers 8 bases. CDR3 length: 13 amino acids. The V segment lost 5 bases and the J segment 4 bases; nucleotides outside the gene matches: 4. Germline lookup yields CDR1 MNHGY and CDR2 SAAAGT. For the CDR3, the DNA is TGTGCCAGCAGTGACGGGACTAGGTACGAGCAGTACTTC. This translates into CASSDGTRYEQYF.

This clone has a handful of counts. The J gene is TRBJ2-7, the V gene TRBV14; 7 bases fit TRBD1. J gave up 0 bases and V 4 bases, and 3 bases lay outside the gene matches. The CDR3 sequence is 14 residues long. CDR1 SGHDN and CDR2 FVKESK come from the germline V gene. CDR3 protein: CASSLQGDSYEQYF. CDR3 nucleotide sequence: TGTGCCAGCAGCCTCCAGGGGGACTCCTACGAGCAGTACTTC. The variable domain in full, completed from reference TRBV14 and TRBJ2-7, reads EAGVTQFPSHSVIEKGQTVTLRCDPISGHDNLYWYRRVMGKEIKFLLHFVKESKQDESGMPNNRFLAERTGGTYSTLKVQPAELEDSGVYFCASSLQGDSYEQYFGPGTRLTVT.

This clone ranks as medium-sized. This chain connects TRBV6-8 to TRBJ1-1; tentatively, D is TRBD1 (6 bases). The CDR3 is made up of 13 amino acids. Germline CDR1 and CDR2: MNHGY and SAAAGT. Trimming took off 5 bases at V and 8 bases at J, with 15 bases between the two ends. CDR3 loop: CASSPTGHREAFF. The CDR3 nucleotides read TGTGCCAGCAGTCCCACGGGACACCGAGAAGCTTTCTTT.

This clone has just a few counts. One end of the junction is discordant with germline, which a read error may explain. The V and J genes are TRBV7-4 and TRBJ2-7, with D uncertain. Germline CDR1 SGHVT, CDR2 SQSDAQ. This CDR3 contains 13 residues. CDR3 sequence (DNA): TGTGCCAGCAGTTTAGGACCCCACTACGAGCAGTACTTC. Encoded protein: CASSLGPHYEQYF.

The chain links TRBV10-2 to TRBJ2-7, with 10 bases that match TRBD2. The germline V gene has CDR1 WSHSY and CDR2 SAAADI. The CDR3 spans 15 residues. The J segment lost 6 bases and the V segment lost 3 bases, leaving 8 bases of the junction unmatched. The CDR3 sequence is CASSDGLAGAGEQYF. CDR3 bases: TGCGCCAGCAGTGATGGGCTAGCGGGAGCTGGCGAGCAGTACTTC.

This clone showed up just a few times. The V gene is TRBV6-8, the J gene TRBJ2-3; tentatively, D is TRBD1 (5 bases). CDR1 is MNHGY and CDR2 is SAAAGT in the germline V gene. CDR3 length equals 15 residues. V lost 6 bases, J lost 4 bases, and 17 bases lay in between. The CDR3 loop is CASSLPSGAADTQYF. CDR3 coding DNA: TGTGCCAGCAGCCTCCCGTCTGGGGCCGCAGATACGCAGTATTTT.

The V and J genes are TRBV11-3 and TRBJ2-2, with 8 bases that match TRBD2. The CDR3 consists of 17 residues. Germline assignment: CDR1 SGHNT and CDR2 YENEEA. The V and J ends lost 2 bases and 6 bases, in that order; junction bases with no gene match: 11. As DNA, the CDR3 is TGTGCCAGCAGCTTAACGGGAGGGCGGGGTGACCCCGGGGAGCTGTTTTTT. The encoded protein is CASSLTGGRGDPGELFF.

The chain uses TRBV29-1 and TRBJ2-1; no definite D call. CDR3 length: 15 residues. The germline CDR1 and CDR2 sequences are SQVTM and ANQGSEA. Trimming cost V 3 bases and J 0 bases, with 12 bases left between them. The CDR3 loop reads CSVDEGAYSYNEQFF. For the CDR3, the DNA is TGCAGCGTTGATGAAGGTGCCTACTCCTACAATGAGCAGTTCTTC.

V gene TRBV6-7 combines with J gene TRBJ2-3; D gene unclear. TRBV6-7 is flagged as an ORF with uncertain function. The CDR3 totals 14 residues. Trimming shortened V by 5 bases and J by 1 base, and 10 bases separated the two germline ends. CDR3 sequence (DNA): TGTGCCAGCAGTGAAACCGCAGGCACAGATACGCAGTATTTT. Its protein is CASSETAGTDTQYF.

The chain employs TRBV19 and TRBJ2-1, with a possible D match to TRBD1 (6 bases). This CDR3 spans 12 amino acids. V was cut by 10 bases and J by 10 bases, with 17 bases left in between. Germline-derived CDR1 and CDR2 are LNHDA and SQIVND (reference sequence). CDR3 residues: CATARQAGEQFF. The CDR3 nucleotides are TGTGCCACCGCGAGACAGGCAGGAGAGCAGTTCTTC.